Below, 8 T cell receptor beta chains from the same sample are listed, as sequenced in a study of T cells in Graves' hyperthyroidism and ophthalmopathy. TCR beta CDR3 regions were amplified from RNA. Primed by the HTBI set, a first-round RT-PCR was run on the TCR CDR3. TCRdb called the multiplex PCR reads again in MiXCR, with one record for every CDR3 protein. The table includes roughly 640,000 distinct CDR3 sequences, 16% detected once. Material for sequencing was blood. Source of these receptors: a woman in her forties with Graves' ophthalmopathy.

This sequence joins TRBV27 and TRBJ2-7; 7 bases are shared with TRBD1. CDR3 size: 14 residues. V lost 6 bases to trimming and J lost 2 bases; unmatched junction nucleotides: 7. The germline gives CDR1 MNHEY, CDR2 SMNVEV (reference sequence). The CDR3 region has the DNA TGTGCCAGCAGACGAACCACAGGGGCCTACGAGCAGTACTTC. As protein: CASRRTTGAYEQYF.

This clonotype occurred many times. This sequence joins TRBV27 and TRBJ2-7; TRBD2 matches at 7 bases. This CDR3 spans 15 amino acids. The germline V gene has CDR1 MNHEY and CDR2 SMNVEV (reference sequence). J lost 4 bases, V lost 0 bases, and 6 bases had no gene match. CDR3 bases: TGTGCCAGCAGTTTATCCGATAGCGGGTTGTACGAGCAGTACTTC. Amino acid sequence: CASSLSDSGLYEQYF.

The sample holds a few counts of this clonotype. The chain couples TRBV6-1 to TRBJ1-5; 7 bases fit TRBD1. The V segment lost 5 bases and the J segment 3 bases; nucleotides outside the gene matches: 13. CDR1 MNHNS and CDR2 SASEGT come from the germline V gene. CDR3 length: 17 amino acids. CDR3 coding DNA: TGTGCCAGCAGTCCTTACAGACAGGGTCGGCACAATCAGCCCCAGCATTTT. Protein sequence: CASSPYRQGRHNQPQHF.

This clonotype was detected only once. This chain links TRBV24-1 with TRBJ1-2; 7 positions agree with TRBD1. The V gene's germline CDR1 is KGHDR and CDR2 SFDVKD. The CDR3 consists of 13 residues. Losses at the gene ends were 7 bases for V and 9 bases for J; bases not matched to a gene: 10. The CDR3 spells CATRPTGEDRYTF. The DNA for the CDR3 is TGTGCCACCAGGCCTACAGGGGAAGATCGCTACACCTTC.

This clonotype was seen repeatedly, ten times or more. The CDR3 loop reads CAIQDSNNEQFF. The CDR3 bases are TGTGCCATCCAGGACAGCAACAATGAGCAGTTCTTC. The genes are TRBV10-3 and TRBJ2-1, with TRBD1 as a possible D gene (6 bases). CDR3 length equals 12 residues. Looked up from germline, CDR1 is ENHRY and CDR2 is SYGVKD. Trimming took 8 bases from V and 5 from J, leaving 10 bases between them.

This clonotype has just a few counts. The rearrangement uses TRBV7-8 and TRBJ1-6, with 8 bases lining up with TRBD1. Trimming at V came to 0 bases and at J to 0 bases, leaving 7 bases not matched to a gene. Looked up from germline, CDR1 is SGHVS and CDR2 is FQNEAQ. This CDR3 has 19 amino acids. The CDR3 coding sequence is TGTGCCAGCAGCTTAGCGATGGGACAGGAGAGCTCCTATAATTCACCCCTCCACTTT. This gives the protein CASSLAMGQESSYNSPLHF. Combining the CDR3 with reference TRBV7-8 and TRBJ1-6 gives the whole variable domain GAGVSQSPRYKVAKRGQDVALRCDPISGHVSLFWYQQALGQGPEFLTYFQNEAQLDKSGLPSDRFFAERPEGSVSTLKIQRTQQEDSAVYLCASSLAMGQESSYNSPLHFGNGTRLTVT.

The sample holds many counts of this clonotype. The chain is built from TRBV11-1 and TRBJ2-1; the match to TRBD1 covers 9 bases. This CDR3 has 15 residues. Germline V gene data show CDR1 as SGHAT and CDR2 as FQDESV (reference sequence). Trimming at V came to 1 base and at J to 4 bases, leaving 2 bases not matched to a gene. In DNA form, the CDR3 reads TGTGCCAGCAGCTTAGATGGGACAGGGTACAATGAGCAGTTCTTC. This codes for CASSLDGTGYNEQFF.

The CDR3 region has the DNA TGCAGTGCCAGTAATAACAGGGTCACCGGGGAGCTGTTTTTT. Its protein is CSASNNRVTGELFF. The chain joins TRBV20-1 to TRBJ2-2; TRBD1 might be the D (6 bases). The CDR3 contains 14 residues. The V and J ends lost 6 bases and 4 bases respectively, with 15 bases between them. Germline assignment: CDR1 DFQATT and CDR2 SNEGSKA (reference sequence).